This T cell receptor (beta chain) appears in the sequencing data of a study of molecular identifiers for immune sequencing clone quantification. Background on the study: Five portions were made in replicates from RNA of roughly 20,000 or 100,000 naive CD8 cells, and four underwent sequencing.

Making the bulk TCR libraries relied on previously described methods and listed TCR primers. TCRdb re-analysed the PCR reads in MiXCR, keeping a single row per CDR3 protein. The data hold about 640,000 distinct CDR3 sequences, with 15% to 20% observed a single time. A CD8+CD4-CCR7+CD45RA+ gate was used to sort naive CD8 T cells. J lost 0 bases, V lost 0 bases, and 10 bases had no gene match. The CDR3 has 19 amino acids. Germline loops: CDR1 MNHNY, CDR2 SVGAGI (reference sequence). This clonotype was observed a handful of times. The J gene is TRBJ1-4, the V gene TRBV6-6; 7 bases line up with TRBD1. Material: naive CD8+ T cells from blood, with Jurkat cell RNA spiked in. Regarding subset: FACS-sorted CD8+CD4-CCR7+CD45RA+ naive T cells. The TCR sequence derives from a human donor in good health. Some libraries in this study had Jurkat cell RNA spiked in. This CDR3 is CASSYSARGQWTTNEKLFF. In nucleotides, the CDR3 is TGTGCCAGCAGTTACTCGGCGAGGGGGCAGTGGACAACTAATGAAAAACTGTTTTTT.